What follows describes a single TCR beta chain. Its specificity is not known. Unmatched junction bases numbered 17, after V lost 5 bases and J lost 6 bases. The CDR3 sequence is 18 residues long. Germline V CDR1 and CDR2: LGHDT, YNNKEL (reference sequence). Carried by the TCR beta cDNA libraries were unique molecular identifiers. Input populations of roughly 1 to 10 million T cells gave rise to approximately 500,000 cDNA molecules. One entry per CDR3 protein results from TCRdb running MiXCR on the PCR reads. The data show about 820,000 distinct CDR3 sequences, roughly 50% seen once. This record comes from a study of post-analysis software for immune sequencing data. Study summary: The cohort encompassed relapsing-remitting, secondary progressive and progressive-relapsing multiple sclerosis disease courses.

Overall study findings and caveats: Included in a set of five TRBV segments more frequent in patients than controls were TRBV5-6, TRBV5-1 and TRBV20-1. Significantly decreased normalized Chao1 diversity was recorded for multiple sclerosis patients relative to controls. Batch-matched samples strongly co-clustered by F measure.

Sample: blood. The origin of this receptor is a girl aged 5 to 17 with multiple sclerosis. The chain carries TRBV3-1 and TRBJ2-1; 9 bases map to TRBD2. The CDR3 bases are TGTGCCAGCAGCTCTCGTACGGCTAGCGGGGATGGTAGCAATGAGCAGTTCTTC. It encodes CASSSRTASGDGSNEQFF.